This T cell receptor (beta chain) was observed in a study of blood T cell repertoires in COVID-19. About the research overall: The United States, Italy and Spain provided the acute and convalescent COVID-19 samples. PBMCs, B-cell-depleted T cells, or T cells were the source of the cDNA or gDNA that made up the material.

Per the original methods: Quantification of nucleated cells was approximated via reference gene primer amplification. TCRdb's table, derived via immunoSEQ multiplex PCR, lists solely in-frame clones and lacks some. That table supplies the V and J calls and clone size; D and trimming were determined from the DNA. Of 200,000 to 250,000 clones listed, about 80% were seen once; the top ten hold 4% to 6%. CDR1 LNHDA and CDR2 SQIVND come from the germline V gene (reference sequence). The CDR3 runs 13 residues. V was shortened by 7 bases and J by 7 bases, with 16 bases between the two germline ends. The sequenced sample was peripheral blood. V and J are TRBV19 and TRBJ1-1; weak D call: TRBD1 (5 bases). This sequence was found in a woman older than 75 with active or convalescent COVID-19. This chain's CDR3 is CASTTGGVDEAFF. CDR3 nucleotide sequence: TGTGCCAGTACTACCGGGGGGGTGGATGAAGCTTTCTTT.